This T cell receptor (beta chain) is drawn from a study of T-cell reconstitution after alpha-beta-depleted transplantation in children. During its preparation, the TCRbeta library received unique molecular identifiers. TCRdb itself ran the PCR reads through MiXCR, one entry per CDR3 protein. This table has more than 90,000 distinct CDR3 sequences, roughly 8.4% appearing once. This clonotype was observed a handful of times. In germline, CDR1 is LGHDT, CDR2 YNNKEL (reference sequence). CDR3 size: 14 residues. J was trimmed by 10 bases and V by 1 base; bases with no gene match: 5. This TCR was recovered from a human donor who donated a stem cell graft to a child with congenital amegakaryocytic thrombocytopenia. Material: PBMCs from the stem cell graft donor, obtained from the stem cell graft. The chain employs TRBV3-1 and TRBJ2-1, with TRBD2 matching over 9 bases. The CDR3 spells CASSQARGGLEQFF. The CDR3 region has the DNA TGTGCCAGCAGCCAAGCGCGGGGGGGCCTGGAGCAGTTCTTC.